This T cell receptor beta chain was captured by sequencing in a study of tissue T cells after allogeneic stem cell transplantation. Study details: Marrow was aspirated from iliac crest or spine when possible, post-mortem.

Only in-frame clones appear in the TCRdb table, and some are missing; sequencing was by immunoSEQ multiplex PCR. This sample has over a thousand clones, with around four fifths found just once. Germline V CDR1 and CDR2: ENHRY, SYGVKD. The V end was cut by 2 bases, the J end by 5 bases, with 9 bases between. The CDR3 runs 13 residues. This specimen consisted of blood, obtained at autopsy. The source is a male patient aged 60 or older with steroid-refractory graft-versus-host disease after an allogeneic stem cell transplant. Some T cells may originate from the graft donor. This chain uses TRBV10-3 with TRBJ1-2; no clear D gene. The CDR3 loop is CAISEALGYGYTF. In DNA, the CDR3 is TGTGCCATCAGTGAGGCCCTAGGGTATGGCTACACCTTC.